The clone carrying this TCR beta chain has a handful of counts. Its specificity is not known. The data were taken from a study of siplizumab effects on memory and regulatory T cells. Study-level results: Relative to controls at around 29%, mappable alloreactive CD4+ clones exhibited a mean Treg-derived proportion of approximately 70% with siplizumab.

Germline lookup yields CDR1 SGHTA and CDR2 FQGTGA. The CDR3 sequence is 13 residues long. V was trimmed by 4 bases and J by 4 bases, leaving 10 bases between them. The table came from immunoSEQ multiplex PCR; TCRdb's copy has only in-frame clones and leaves some out. The profile shows 110,000 or so clones, just under 95% of them singletons. The sequenced sample was non-Treg CD4+ T cells sorted from blood. The chain carries TRBV7-3 and TRBJ2-5, with a tentative D call TRBD2 (5 bases). This sequence originates from a human donor in good health. CDR3 DNA sequence: TGTGCCAGCAGCTGGACCCGGGGAGAGACCCAGTACTTC. It translates to CASSWTRGETQYF.